The sequence of this T cell receptor (beta chain) was determined in a study of shared clonotypes between healthy human individuals. Points on this clone: As yet, its antigen is unknown.

Method: immunoSEQ multiplex PCR; TCRdb's copy keeps in-frame clones and lacks some. The data hold roughly 2.5 million clones, with around 90% observed a single time. The CDR3 consists of 14 residues. V lost 5 bases to trimming and J lost 5 bases, with 16 bases between them. The germline gives CDR1 SEHNR, CDR2 FQNEAQ (reference sequence). Study outcomes and limitations: Several donors held 4.5% to 5% of naive CD4 clonotypes in common.

Sequences were obtained from naive CD4+ T cells sorted from blood. Subset described: CD45RA+ positively selected. This chain connects TRBV7-9 to TRBJ2-7; TRBD1 is a possible D gene (6 bases). This receptor was obtained from a young man in good health. The CDR3 DNA reads as TGTGCCAGCAGCCTCGACCAGGGGCTCAACGAGCAGTACTTC. Residues: CASSLDQGLNEQYF. Based on the CDR3 plus reference TRBV7-9 and TRBJ2-7, the full variable domain is DTGVSQNPRHKITKRGQNVTFRCDPISEHNRLYWYRQTLGQGPEFLTYFQNEAQLEKSRLLSDRFSAERPKGSFSTLEIQRTEQGDSAMYLCASSLDQGLNEQYFGPGTRLTVT.